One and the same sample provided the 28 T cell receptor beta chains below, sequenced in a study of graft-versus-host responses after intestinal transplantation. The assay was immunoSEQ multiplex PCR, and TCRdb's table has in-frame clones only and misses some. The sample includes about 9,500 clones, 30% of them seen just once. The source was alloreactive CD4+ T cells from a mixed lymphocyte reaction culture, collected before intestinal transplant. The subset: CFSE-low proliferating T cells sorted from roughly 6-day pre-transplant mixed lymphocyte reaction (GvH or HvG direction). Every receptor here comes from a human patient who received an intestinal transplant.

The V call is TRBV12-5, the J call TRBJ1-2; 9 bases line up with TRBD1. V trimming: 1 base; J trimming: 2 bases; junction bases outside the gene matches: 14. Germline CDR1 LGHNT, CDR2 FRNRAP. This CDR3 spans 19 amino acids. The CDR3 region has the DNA TGTGCTAGTGGTTTGGGTATGGGGACAGGGCCCAACCGAAACTATGGCTACACCTTC. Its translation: CASGLGMGTGPNRNYGYTF.

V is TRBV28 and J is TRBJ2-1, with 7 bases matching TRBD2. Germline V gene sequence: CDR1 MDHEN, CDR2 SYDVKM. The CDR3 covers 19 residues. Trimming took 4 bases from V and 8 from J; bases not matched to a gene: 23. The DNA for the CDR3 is TGTGCCAGCAGTTCCTTAGCGGGCGAGTCGAGGGGCGGTGCGGATGAGCAGTTCTTC. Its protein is CASSSLAGESRGGADEQFF.

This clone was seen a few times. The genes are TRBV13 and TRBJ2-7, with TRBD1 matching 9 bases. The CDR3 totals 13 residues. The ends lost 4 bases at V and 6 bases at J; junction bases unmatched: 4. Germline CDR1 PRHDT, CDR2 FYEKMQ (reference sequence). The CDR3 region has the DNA TGTGCCAGCAGCTCCGGGACAGGGAGCGAGCAGTACTTC. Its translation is CASSSGTGSEQYF.

CDR3 coding DNA: TGTGCCAGCAGTGACGGGACAGGGGGCCCTGAAGCTTTCTTT. It translates to CASSDGTGGPEAFF. The J gene is TRBJ1-1, the V gene TRBV6-5, with 12 positions matching TRBD1. This CDR3 is built from 14 residues. V trimming: 5 bases; J trimming: 6 bases; junction bases outside the gene matches: 4. Germline CDR1 and CDR2: MNHEY and SVGAGI.

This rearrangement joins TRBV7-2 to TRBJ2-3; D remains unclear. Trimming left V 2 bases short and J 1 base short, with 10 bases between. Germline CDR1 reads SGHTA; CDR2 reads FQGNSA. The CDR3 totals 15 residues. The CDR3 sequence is CASSLTARGTDTQYF. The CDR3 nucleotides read TGTGCCAGCAGCTTAACTGCACGCGGCACAGATACGCAGTATTTT.

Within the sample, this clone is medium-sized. The DNA of the CDR3 is TGTGCCAGTAGTCTCTCAGGGCCGGCTAACGGCGGGGAGCTGTTTTTT. The encoded protein is CASSLSGPANGGELFF. This chain joins TRBV19 and TRBJ2-2; D possibly corresponds to TRBD1 (5 bases). This CDR3 region has 16 residues. The germline V gene encodes CDR1 LNHDA and CDR2 SQIVND (reference sequence). V was pared by 5 bases and J by 7 bases, with 20 bases between.

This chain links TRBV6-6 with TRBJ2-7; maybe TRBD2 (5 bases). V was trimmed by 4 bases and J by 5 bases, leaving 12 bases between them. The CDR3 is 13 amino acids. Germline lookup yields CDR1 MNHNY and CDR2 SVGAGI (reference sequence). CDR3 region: CASSLSGDNEQYF. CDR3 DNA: TGTGCCAGCAGTTTGTCCGGGGATAACGAGCAGTACTTC.

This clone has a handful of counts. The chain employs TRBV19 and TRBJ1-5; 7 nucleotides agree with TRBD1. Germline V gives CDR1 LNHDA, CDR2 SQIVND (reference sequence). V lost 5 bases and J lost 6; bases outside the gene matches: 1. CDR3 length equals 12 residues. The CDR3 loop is CASSAGGQPQHF. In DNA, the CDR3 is TGTGCCAGTAGTGCAGGGGGTCAGCCCCAGCATTTT.

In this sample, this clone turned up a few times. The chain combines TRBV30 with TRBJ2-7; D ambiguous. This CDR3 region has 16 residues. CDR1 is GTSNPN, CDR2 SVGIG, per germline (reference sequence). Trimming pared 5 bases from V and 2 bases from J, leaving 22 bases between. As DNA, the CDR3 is TGTGCCTGGTTACCCCCACGGGCCTCAAGCACCTACGAGCAGTACTTC. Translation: CAWLPPRASSTYEQYF. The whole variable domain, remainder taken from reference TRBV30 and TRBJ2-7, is SQTIHQWPATLVQPVGSPLSLECTVEGTSNPNLYWYRQAAGRGLQLLFYSVGIGQISSEVPQNLSASRPQDRQFILSSKKLLLSDSGFYLCAWLPPRASSTYEQYFGPGTRLTVT.

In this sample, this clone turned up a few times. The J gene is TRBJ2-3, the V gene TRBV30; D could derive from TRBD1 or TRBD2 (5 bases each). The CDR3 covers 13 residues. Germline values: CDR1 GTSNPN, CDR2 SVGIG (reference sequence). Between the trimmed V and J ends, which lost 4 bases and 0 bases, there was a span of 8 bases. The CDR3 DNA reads TGTGCCTGGAATTGGGGGAGCACAGATACGCAGTATTTT. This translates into CAWNWGSTDTQYF.

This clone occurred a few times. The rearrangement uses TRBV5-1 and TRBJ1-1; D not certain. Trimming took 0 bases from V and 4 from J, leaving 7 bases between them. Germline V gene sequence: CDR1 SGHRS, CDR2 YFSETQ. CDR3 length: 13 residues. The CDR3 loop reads CASSLELGTEAFF. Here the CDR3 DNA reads TGCGCCAGCAGCTTGGAACTTGGCACTGAAGCTTTCTTT.

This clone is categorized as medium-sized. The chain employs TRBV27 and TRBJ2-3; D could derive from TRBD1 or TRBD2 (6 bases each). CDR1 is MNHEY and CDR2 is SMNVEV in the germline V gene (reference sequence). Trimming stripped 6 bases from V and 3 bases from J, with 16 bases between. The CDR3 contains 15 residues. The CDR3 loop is CASRPQGGLTDTQYF. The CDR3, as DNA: TGTGCCAGCAGACCACAGGGAGGTTTAACAGATACGCAGTATTTT.

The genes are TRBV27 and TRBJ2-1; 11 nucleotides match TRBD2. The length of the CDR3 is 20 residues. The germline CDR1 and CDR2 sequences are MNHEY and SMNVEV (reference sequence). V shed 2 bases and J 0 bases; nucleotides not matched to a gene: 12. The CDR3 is CASSLATPGLAEGSYNEQFF. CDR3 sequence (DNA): TGTGCCAGCAGTTTAGCGACCCCGGGACTAGCGGAAGGCTCCTACAATGAGCAGTTCTTC.

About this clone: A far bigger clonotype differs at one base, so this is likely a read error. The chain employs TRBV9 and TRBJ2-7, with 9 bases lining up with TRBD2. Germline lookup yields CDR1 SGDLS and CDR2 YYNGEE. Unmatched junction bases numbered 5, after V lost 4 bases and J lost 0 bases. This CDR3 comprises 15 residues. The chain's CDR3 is CASSLRAGGSYEQYF. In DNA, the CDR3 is TGTGCCAGCAGCCTCAGAGCGGGAGGCTCCTACGAGCAGTACTTC.

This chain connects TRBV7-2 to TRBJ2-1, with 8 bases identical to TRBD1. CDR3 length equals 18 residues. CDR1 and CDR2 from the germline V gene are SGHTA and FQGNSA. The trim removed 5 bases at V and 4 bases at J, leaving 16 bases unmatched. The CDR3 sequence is CASSPGASGTGAYNEQFF. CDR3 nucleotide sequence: TGTGCCAGCAGCCCAGGGGCATCCGGGACAGGCGCGTACAATGAGCAGTTCTTC. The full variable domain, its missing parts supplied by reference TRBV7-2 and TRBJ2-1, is GAGVSQSPSNKVTEKGKDVELRCDPISGHTALYWYRQSLGQGLEFLIYFQGNSAPDKSGLPSDRFSAERTGGSVSTLTIQRTQQEDSAVYLCASSPGASGTGAYNEQFFGPGTRLTVL.

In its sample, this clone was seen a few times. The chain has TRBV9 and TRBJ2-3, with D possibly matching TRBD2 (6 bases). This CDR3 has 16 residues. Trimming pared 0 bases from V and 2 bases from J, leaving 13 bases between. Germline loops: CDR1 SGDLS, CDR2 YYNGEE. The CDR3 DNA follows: TGTGCCAGCAGCGTAGGCGGGACCCGCTTCACAGATACGCAGTATTTT. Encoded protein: CASSVGGTRFTDTQYF.

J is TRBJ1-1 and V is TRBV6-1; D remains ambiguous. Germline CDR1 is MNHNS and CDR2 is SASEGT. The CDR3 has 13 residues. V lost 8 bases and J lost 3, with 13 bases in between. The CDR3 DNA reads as TGTGCCAGCCGTATTTACGAATACACTGAAGCTTTCTTT. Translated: CASRIYEYTEAFF.

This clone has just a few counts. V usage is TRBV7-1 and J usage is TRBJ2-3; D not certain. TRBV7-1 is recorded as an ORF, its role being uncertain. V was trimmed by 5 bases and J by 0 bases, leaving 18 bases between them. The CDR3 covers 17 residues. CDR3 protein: CASSHPDQEPSTDTQYF. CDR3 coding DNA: TGTGCCAGCAGCCACCCCGATCAGGAGCCTAGCACAGATACGCAGTATTTT.

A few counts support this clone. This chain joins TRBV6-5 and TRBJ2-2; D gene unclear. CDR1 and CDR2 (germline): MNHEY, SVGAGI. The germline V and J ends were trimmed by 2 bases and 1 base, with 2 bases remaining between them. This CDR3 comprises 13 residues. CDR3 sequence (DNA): TGTGCCAGCAGTTACCTGAACACCGGGGAGCTGTTTTTT. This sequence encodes CASSYLNTGELFF.

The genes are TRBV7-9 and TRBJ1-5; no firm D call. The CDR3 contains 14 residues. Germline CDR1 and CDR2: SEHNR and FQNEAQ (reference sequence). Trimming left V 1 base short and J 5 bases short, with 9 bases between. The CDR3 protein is CASSLEDEDQPQHF. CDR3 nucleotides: TGTGCCAGCAGCTTAGAGGACGAGGATCAGCCCCAGCATTTT.

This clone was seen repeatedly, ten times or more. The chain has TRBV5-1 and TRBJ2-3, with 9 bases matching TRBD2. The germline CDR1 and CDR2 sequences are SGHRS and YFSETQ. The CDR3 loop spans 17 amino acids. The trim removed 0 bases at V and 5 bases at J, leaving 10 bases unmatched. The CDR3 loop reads CASSLVPSGMVGDTQYF. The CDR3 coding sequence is TGCGCCAGCAGCTTGGTTCCTAGCGGGATGGTGGGAGATACGCAGTATTTT.

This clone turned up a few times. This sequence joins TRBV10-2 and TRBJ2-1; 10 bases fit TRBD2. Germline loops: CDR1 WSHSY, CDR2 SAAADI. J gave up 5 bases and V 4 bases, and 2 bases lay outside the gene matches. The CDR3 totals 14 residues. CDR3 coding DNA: TGCGCCAGCAGTGGGACTAGCGGAGACAATGAGCAGTTCTTC. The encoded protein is CASSGTSGDNEQFF.

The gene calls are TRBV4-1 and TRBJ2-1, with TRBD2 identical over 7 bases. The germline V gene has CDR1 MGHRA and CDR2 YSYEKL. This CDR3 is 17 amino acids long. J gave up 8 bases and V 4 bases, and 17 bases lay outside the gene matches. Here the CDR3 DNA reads TGCGCCAGCAGCCGGGAGACAGCGGGGAGCGTTGAGTATGAGCAGTTCTTC. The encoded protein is CASSRETAGSVEYEQFF.

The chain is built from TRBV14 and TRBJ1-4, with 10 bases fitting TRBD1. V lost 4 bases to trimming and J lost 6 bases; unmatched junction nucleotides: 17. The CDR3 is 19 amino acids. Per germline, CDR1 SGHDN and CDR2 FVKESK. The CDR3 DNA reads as TGTGCCAGCAGCCTCACGACGGTGGGACAGGGGTCTTGGGATGAAAAACTGTTTTTT. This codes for CASSLTTVGQGSWDEKLFF.

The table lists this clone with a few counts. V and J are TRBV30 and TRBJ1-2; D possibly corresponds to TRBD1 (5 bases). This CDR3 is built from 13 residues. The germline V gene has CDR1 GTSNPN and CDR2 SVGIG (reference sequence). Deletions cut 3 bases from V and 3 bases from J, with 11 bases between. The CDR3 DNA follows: TGTGCCTGGAGGTCCGGGACGTACTATGGCTACACCTTC. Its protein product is CAWRSGTYYGYTF. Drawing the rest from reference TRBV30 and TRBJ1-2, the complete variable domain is SQTIHQWPATLVQPVGSPLSLECTVEGTSNPNLYWYRQAAGRGLQLLFYSVGIGQISSEVPQNLSASRPQDRQFILSSKKLLLSDSGFYLCAWRSGTYYGYTFGSGTRLTVV.

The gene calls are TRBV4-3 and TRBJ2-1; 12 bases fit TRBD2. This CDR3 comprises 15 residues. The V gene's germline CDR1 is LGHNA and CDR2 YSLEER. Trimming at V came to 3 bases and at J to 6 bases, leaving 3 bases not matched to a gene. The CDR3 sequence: CASSQALAGGNEQFF. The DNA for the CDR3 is TGCGCCAGCAGCCAGGCACTAGCGGGAGGCAATGAGCAGTTCTTC.

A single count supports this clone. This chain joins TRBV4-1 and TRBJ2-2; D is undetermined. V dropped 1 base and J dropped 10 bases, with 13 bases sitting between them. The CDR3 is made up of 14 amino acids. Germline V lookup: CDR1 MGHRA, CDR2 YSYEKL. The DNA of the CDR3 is TGCGCCAGCAGCCAAGCGGGTTTGGGCGAGGAGCTGTTTTTT. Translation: CASSQAGLGEELFF.

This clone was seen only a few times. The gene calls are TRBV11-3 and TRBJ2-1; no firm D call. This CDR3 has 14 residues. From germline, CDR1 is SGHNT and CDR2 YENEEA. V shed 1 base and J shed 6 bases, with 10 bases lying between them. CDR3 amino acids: CASSLVWDGNEQFF. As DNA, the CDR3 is TGTGCCAGCAGCTTAGTCTGGGATGGCAATGAGCAGTTCTTC.